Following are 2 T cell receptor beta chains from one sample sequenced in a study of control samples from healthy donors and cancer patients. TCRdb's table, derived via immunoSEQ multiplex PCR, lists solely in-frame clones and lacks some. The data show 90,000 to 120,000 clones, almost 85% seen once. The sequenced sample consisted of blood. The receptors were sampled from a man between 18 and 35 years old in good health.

The CDR3, as DNA: TGTGCCAGCAGGCCCTCCTCTGGAAACACCATATATTTT. The encoded protein is CASRPSSGNTIYF. This sequence joins TRBV5-4 and TRBJ1-3, with D unresolved. CDR3 size: 13 residues. Germline V gives CDR1 SGHNT, CDR2 YYREEE (reference sequence). The germline V and J ends were trimmed by 5 bases and 0 bases, with 6 bases remaining between them. The full variable domain, completed using reference TRBV5-4 and TRBJ1-3, is ETGVTQSPTHLIKTRGQQVTLRCSSQSGHNTVSWYQQALGQGPQFIFQYYREEENGRGNFPPRFSGLQFPNYSSELNVNALELDDSALYLCASRPSSGNTIYFGEGSWLTVV.

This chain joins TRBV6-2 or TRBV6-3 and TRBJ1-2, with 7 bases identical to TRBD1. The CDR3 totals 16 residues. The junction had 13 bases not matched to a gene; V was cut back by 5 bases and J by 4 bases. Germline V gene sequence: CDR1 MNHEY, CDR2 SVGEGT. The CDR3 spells CASSTGQLGVIYGYTF. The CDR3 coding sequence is TGTGCCAGCAGTACGGGACAGTTGGGAGTGATCTATGGCTACACCTTC.